This TCR beta chain came from a study of neoadjuvant anti-PD-1 for oral cavity cancer. Study context: Before surgery, most patients got three to four biweekly 3 mg/kg nivolumab doses.

This clone has a handful of counts. Its antigen is still unknown. General study results and limits: Post-treatment tumors with larger preexisting clones showed more shrinkage.

Regarding time point: after neoadjuvant nivolumab, at surgical resection. Patients had HPV-negative, locally advanced oral cavity squamous cell carcinoma. Most tumor samples had roughly 4.4 ug input DNA in two replicates. Clones were read by immunoSEQ multiplex PCR, and TCRdb kept only the in-frame ones, dropping some. Among some 40,000 clones listed, 30% to 40% were seen once. The sample in question was tumor tissue, obtained after nivolumab (anti-PD-1) treatment. The clonotype originates from a person aged 35-79 years with oral cavity squamous cell carcinoma.

This chain's CDR3 is CAWSSALNQPQHF. The CDR3 DNA is TGTGCCTGGAGTTCGGCCCTTAATCAGCCCCAGCATTTT. The chain is built from TRBV30 and TRBJ1-5, with no clear D. This CDR3 is 13 amino acids long. Deletions cut 2 bases from V and 4 bases from J, with 9 bases between. The germline V gene encodes CDR1 GTSNPN and CDR2 SVGIG (reference sequence).